The rows below give T cell receptor beta chains drawn from one sample of a study of shared clonotypes between healthy human individuals. The assay was immunoSEQ multiplex PCR, and TCRdb's table has in-frame clones only and misses some. The sample lists about 870,000 clones, roughly 92% seen once, with under 30% in the top ten. Sequences were obtained from naive CD8+ T cells sorted from blood. The receptors stem from a man aged 30 to 39 in good health. The CDR3 runs from the conserved cysteine through the conserved F or W. Each record gives: clone size, D gene, V gene, J gene, CDR3 protein, CDR3 DNA. A D gene is named only where the DNA matches it firmly. The size of a clone is reported for some rows only, either as once, few or many, or as a class for expanded clones.

clone size: NA; D gene: NA; V gene: TRBV7-9; J gene: TRBJ2-2; CDR3 protein: CASSLETEPTGELFF; CDR3 DNA: TGTGCCAGCAGCTTAGAAACTGAGCCCACCGGGGAGCTGTTTTTT
clone size: NA; D gene: NA; V gene: TRBV27; J gene: TRBJ2-1; CDR3 protein: CASSFSSGRESLNEQFF; CDR3 DNA: TGTGCCAGCAGTTTTTCTTCGGGTCGGGAATCGCTCAATGAGCAGTTCTTC
clone size: NA; D gene: NA; V gene: TRBV5-6; J gene: TRBJ2-5; CDR3 protein: CASSGIGAETQYF; CDR3 DNA: TGTGCCAGCTCCGGTATTGGGGCCGAGACCCAGTACTTC
clone size: few; D gene: NA; V gene: TRBV2; J gene: TRBJ2-7; CDR3 protein: CASSAIGGYEQYF; CDR3 DNA: TGTGCCAGCAGCGCCATCGGAGGATACGAGCAGTACTTC
clone size: NA; D gene: NA; V gene: TRBV11-2; J gene: TRBJ2-6; CDR3 protein: CASILRTQAGANVLTF; CDR3 DNA: TGTGCCAGCATTCTCCGGACCCAAGCTGGGGCCAACGTCCTGACTTTC
clone size: NA; D gene: NA; V gene: TRBV5-5; J gene: TRBJ2-1; CDR3 protein: CASAPRDPVHEQFF; CDR3 DNA: TGTGCCAGCGCCCCGCGGGATCCGGTACATGAGCAGTTCTTC
clone size: NA; D gene: NA; V gene: TRBV19; J gene: TRBJ2-3; CDR3 protein: CASSIARLGDTQYF; CDR3 DNA: TGTGCCAGTAGTATAGCCCGACTTGGAGATACGCAGTATTTT
clone size: few; D gene: NA; V gene: TRBV6-6; J gene: TRBJ1-3; CDR3 protein: CASSYVRSSGNTIYF; CDR3 DNA: TGTGCCAGCAGTTACGTTCGGAGCTCTGGAAACACCATATATTTT
clone size: NA; D gene: NA; V gene: TRBV6-5; J gene: TRBJ1-1; CDR3 protein: CASSQTVGLTEAFF; CDR3 DNA: TGTGCCAGCAGTCAAACCGTAGGGCTCACTGAAGCTTTCTTT
clone size: NA; D gene: TRBD2; V gene: TRBV7-2; J gene: TRBJ2-1; CDR3 protein: CASSLILAGGLLNEQFF; CDR3 DNA: TGTGCCAGCAGCTTAATCTTAGCGGGAGGGCTCCTTAATGAGCAGTTCTTC
clone size: NA; D gene: NA; V gene: TRBV9; J gene: TRBJ2-3; CDR3 protein: CASSVDGSYTDTQYF; CDR3 DNA: TGTGCCAGCAGCGTAGACGGCAGTTACACAGATACGCAGTATTTT
clone size: NA; D gene: NA; V gene: TRBV6-1; J gene: TRBJ2-7; CDR3 protein: CASSEGEVRIRTYEQYF; CDR3 DNA: TGTGCCAGCAGTGAAGGAGAGGTTAGGATTCGGACCTACGAGCAGTACTTC
clone size: NA; D gene: NA; V gene: TRBV10-3; J gene: TRBJ2-1; CDR3 protein: CAISAADSYNEQFF; CDR3 DNA: TGTGCCATCAGTGCAGCCGACTCCTACAATGAGCAGTTCTTC
clone size: NA; D gene: NA; V gene: TRBV27; J gene: TRBJ2-7; CDR3 protein: CASSPGGGQYF; CDR3 DNA: TGTGCCAGCAGCCCTGGGGGCGGGCAGTACTTC
clone size: NA; D gene: NA; V gene: TRBV9; J gene: TRBJ2-7; CDR3 protein: CASSVASGREQYF; CDR3 DNA: TGTGCCAGCAGCGTAGCCTCAGGACGCGAGCAGTACTTC